The 25 T cell receptor beta chains presented below share a single source sample, sequenced in a study of control samples from healthy donors and cancer patients (dated by TCRdb to about 2020). Libraries were built with the immunoSEQ multiplex PCR assay. TCRdb stores this immuneACCESS table with in-frame sequences only. Part of the clones is absent; in the studies checked, under half of the shortfall reflects unresolved V genes, and no reason is known for the rest. A total of roughly 160,000 clones appear in this sample, 96% of them only once. 0.95% to 1.1% of the sample belongs to the ten largest clones. The sample consisted of blood. These receptors were obtained from a young woman in good health.

The chain combines TRBV28 with TRBJ2-7, with D unclear. The germline gives CDR1 MDHEN, CDR2 SYDVKM. The CDR3 sequence is 13 residues long. Deletions cut 6 bases from V and 3 bases from J, with 12 bases between. The CDR3 DNA sequence: TGTGCCAGCAGCAAGTCCGGGTACTACGAGCAGTACTTC. Translated, it gives CASSKSGYYEQYF.

This clone appeared once. This chain connects TRBV28 to TRBJ2-2; D not certain. Germline V gene data show CDR1 as MDHEN and CDR2 as SYDVKM. V was pared by 3 bases and J by 1 base, with 6 bases between. The CDR3 runs to 14 residues. The CDR3 is CASSFRKNTGELFF. DNA for the CDR3: TGTGCCAGCAGTTTCAGGAAGAACACCGGGGAGCTGTTTTTT.

V and J are TRBV5-5 and TRBJ2-2, with TRBD2 as a possible D gene (6 bases). Trimming cost V 4 bases and J 9 bases, with 19 bases left between them. Germline loops: CDR1 SGHKS, CDR2 YYEKEE (reference sequence). The CDR3 loop spans 15 amino acids. The CDR3: CASSPRDSLRRELFF. The CDR3 coding sequence is TGTGCCAGCAGCCCCAGGGACTCTCTCCGTCGGGAGCTGTTTTTT.

V and J are TRBV6-1 and TRBJ2-7, with 8 bases matching TRBD1. CDR3 length: 14 residues. V dropped 3 bases and J dropped 2; count of bases not matched to a gene: 3. Germline CDR1 MNHNS, CDR2 SASEGT. CDR3 in amino acids: CASSEDRATYEQYF. For the CDR3, the DNA is TGTGCCAGCAGTGAGGACAGGGCGACCTACGAGCAGTACTTC.

The CDR3 DNA is TGCGCCAGCAGCCAAGAACAGGGGACGAATGAAAAACTGTTTTTT. Translated: CASSQEQGTNEKLFF. The chain uses TRBV4-1 and TRBJ1-4; 7 bases map to TRBD1. V dropped 0 bases and J dropped 5; count of bases not matched to a gene: 3. The CDR3 is made up of 15 amino acids. Germline V lookup: CDR1 MGHRA, CDR2 YSYEKL.

The chain has TRBV14 and TRBJ1-1, with D tentatively TRBD1 (6 bases). The germline CDR1 and CDR2 sequences are SGHDN and FVKESK. This CDR3 comprises 15 residues. V dropped 4 bases and J dropped 6 bases, with 18 bases sitting between them. The CDR3 sequence is CASSPMQGRISEAFF. CDR3 bases: TGTGCCAGCAGCCCCATGCAGGGGAGGATCTCTGAAGCTTTCTTT.

V gene TRBV3-1 (or the pseudogene TRBV3-2) combines with J gene TRBJ2-7; D is ambiguous. Germline V gene lookup returns CDR1 LGHDT and CDR2 YNNKEL (reference sequence). CDR3 length equals 13 residues. The V end was cut by 1 base, the J end by 1 base, with 5 bases between. Written as DNA, the CDR3 is TGTGCCAGCAGCCAAGGGCCGTCCTACGAGCAGTACTTC. It is translated as CASSQGPSYEQYF.

In DNA form, the CDR3 reads TGTGCCACCAGCTCCCCGGGGCAGGGCTATGGCTACACCTTC. It yields the protein CATSSPGQGYGYTF. The rearrangement uses TRBV15 and TRBJ1-2; TRBD1 might be the D (5 bases). The ends were cut back, 5 bases at V and 4 bases at J, with 14 bases in the middle. Germline V gene sequence: CDR1 LNHNV, CDR2 YYDKDF (reference sequence). CDR3 length: 14 amino acids.

V usage is TRBV18 and J usage is TRBJ1-3; D may be TRBD1 (6 bases). This CDR3 has 16 residues. V dropped 3 bases and J dropped 0 bases, with 12 bases sitting between them. Germline CDR1 and CDR2: KGHSH and LQKENI. In DNA, the CDR3 is TGTGCCAGCTCACCGGACGGGGGCGGCTCTGGAAACACCATATATTTT. Protein product: CASSPDGGGSGNTIYF.

The chain employs TRBV4-1 and TRBJ2-3; TRBD1 or TRBD2 may be the D gene (5 bases each). In germline, CDR1 is MGHRA, CDR2 YSYEKL. This CDR3 spans 15 amino acids. Trimming took off 3 bases at V and 2 bases at J, with 12 bases between the two ends. In nucleotides, the CDR3 is TGCGCCAGCAGCCAGGGACGGCGGTTCACAGATACGCAGTATTTT. As protein: CASSQGRRFTDTQYF.

The chain uses TRBV27 and TRBJ2-1; 7 nucleotides match TRBD1. CDR1 and CDR2 from the germline V gene are MNHEY and SMNVEV (reference sequence). The CDR3 contains 15 residues. The trim removed 5 bases at V and 2 bases at J, leaving 6 bases unmatched. The CDR3 nucleotides read TGTGCCAGCAGTGACAGGGCTAGTACCTACAATGAGCAGTTCTTC. This translates into CASSDRASTYNEQFF.

The chain couples TRBV6-5 to TRBJ2-5; 9 nucleotides align to TRBD2. The CDR3 has 15 amino acids. From germline, CDR1 is MNHEY and CDR2 SVGAGI. The trim removed 6 bases at V and 5 bases at J, leaving 10 bases unmatched. Here the CDR3 DNA reads TGTGCCAGCAGGCCCAGCGGGGGGTTGGGGGAGACCCAGTACTTC. It encodes CASRPSGGLGETQYF.

The CDR3 DNA reads as TGTGCCAGCAGTTTGTGGACAGGGGAGGATCAGCCCCAGCATTTT. It codes for CASSLWTGEDQPQHF. The V gene is TRBV28, the J gene TRBJ1-5; 9 positions match TRBD1. V shed 3 bases and J 5 bases; nucleotides not matched to a gene: 5. Looked up from germline, CDR1 is MDHEN and CDR2 is SYDVKM. There are 15 residues in the CDR3.

For the CDR3, the DNA is TGTGCCAGCAGTTACCTACCCGGCTACTCTGGAAACACCATATATTTT. This codes for CASSYLPGYSGNTIYF. V is TRBV6-5 and J is TRBJ1-3; unclear D gene. Germline V gene sequence: CDR1 MNHEY, CDR2 SVGAGI. The CDR3 has 16 residues. Trimming left V 2 bases short and J 0 bases short, with 11 bases between.

This chain uses TRBV9 with TRBJ1-2; D is uncertain. CDR3 length: 14 amino acids. Trimming removed 0 bases from V and 6 bases from J, with 12 bases in between. The germline V gene has CDR1 SGDLS and CDR2 YYNGEE. The CDR3 protein is CASSVGQGTNGYTF. DNA for the CDR3: TGTGCCAGCAGCGTAGGTCAAGGAACTAATGGCTACACCTTC.

This chain connects TRBV19 to TRBJ1-5; 8 bases map to TRBD1. V shed 3 bases, J shed 4 bases, and the junction held 5 bases outside the gene matches. Germline lookup yields CDR1 LNHDA and CDR2 SQIVND (reference sequence). CDR3 length equals 15 residues. CDR3 region: CASSISGGLNQPQHF. The CDR3 coding sequence is TGTGCCAGTAGTATCTCAGGGGGCCTAAATCAGCCCCAGCATTTT.

This sequence joins TRBV27 and TRBJ2-7, with D perhaps matching TRBD1 (6 bases). The CDR3 covers 13 residues. Trimming pared 5 bases from V and 4 bases from J, leaving 12 bases between. CDR1 and CDR2 (germline): MNHEY, SMNVEV (reference sequence). CDR3 DNA sequence: TGTGCCAGCAGTCTACGGACAGAGTACGAGCAGTACTTC. It yields the protein CASSLRTEYEQYF.

The V and J genes are TRBV5-6 and TRBJ2-3; D call uncertain. The V and J ends lost 2 bases and 2 bases respectively, with 6 bases between them. This CDR3 region has 13 residues. CDR1 and CDR2 (germline): SGHDT, YYEEEE. CDR3 region: CASSFRVTDTQYF. The CDR3 nucleotides read TGTGCCAGCAGCTTCCGAGTCACAGATACGCAGTATTTT.

J is TRBJ1-4 and V is TRBV5-5, with D possibly TRBD1 on 5 matching bases. The V end lost 0 bases, the J end lost 7 bases, and 10 bases lay between the germline ends. Germline CDR1 reads SGHKS; CDR2 reads YYEKEE (reference sequence). This CDR3 region has 14 residues. The CDR3 DNA reads as TGTGCCAGCAGCTTGGATATGGGGGTTGAAAAACTGTTTTTT. Translating it yields CASSLDMGVEKLFF.

About this clone: The same CDR3 can be traced to other DNA sequences in this sample. The V call is TRBV27, the J call TRBJ2-5; possibly TRBD2 for D (6 bases). The germline CDR1 and CDR2 sequences are MNHEY and SMNVEV (reference sequence). Trimming stripped 3 bases from V and 2 bases from J, with 7 bases between. The CDR3 has 13 amino acids. The CDR3 reads CASSFRGQETQYF. CDR3 sequence (DNA): TGTGCCAGCAGTTTCCGGGGGCAAGAGACCCAGTACTTC.

This chain links TRBV2 with TRBJ1-1; D gene uncertain. The V end was cut by 8 bases, the J end by 1 base, with 5 bases between. The CDR3 sequence is 11 residues long. Germline V gene lookup returns CDR1 SNHLY and CDR2 FYNNEI. The CDR3 DNA follows: TGTGCCAGCGTGGGGAACACTGAAGCTTTCTTT. It encodes CASVGNTEAFF.

The gene calls are TRBV5-1 and TRBJ2-3; the match to TRBD1 covers 7 bases. The V gene end was trimmed by 4 bases and the J gene end by 4 bases; junction bases not matched to a gene: 9. This CDR3 region has 15 residues. Looked up from germline, CDR1 is SGHRS and CDR2 is YFSETQ. CDR3 coding DNA: TGCGCCAGCAGCCAGGTCGACAGGGCCGCAGATACGCAGTATTTT. Translated: CASSQVDRAADTQYF.

The chain links TRBV2 to TRBJ1-4; TRBD1 is a possible D gene (5 bases). The CDR3 has 13 amino acids. The ends were cut back, 9 bases at V and 0 bases at J, with 8 bases in the middle. CDR1 is SNHLY, CDR2 FYNNEI, per germline. The CDR3 spells CARPRATNEKLFF. The CDR3 nucleotides read TGTGCCAGACCCAGGGCAACTAATGAAAAACTGTTTTTT.

This clone appeared a single time. The chain recombines TRBV27 with TRBJ2-1; TRBD2 aligns across 14 bases. The CDR3 is 15 residues long. The J segment lost 7 bases and the V segment lost 3 bases, leaving 2 bases of the junction unmatched. Germline V gives CDR1 MNHEY, CDR2 SMNVEV (reference sequence). The CDR3 is CASSFGLAGGNEQFF. In nucleotides, the CDR3 is TGTGCCAGCAGTTTCGGACTAGCGGGGGGAAATGAGCAGTTCTTC.

This clone came up once. V is TRBV27 and J is TRBJ1-1, with TRBD1 matching 7 bases. The germline gives CDR1 MNHEY, CDR2 SMNVEV (reference sequence). The trim removed 6 bases at V and 0 bases at J, leaving 10 bases unmatched. This CDR3 comprises 16 residues. The CDR3 loop reads CASSALTGILNTEAFF. DNA of the CDR3: TGTGCCAGCAGCGCCCTGACAGGGATCCTGAACACTGAAGCTTTCTTT.